This T cell receptor (beta chain) was profiled in a study of T-cell memory formation after mild COVID-19. Broader study findings: Proof of SARS-CoV-2 specificity was absent for the second-wave clones that crested on day 37. Clones that contracted clustered mainly in CM and EM if CD4+ and in EMRA if CD8+. Clones shrinking between day 15 and 85 showed a balanced CD4/CD8 split, and those that grew later tilted toward CD4+.

Germline CDR1 and CDR2: SGHVS and FNYEAQ. The CDR3 has 13 amino acids. V lost 5 bases and J 6 bases, leaving 14 bases between the germline ends. TCRdb redid the calling of the 5' RACE reads with MiXCR, one entry per CDR3 protein. The data contain roughly 610,000 distinct CDR3 sequences, 17% of them singletons. As to this clonotype: Its antigen remains unknown. This may come from a read error, since a much larger clone is one base off.

The sample was PBMCs or a T cell subset sorted from them (not recorded which). The clonotype was recovered from an adult woman who had mild COVID-19 (a few samples of this study predate the infection). Cell type and time point are not known. The chain recombines TRBV7-6 with TRBJ2-7; D remains ambiguous. For the CDR3, the DNA is TGTGCCAGCAGCCCCCAGAGGACGGGCGAGCAGTACTTC. Protein sequence: CASSPQRTGEQYF.